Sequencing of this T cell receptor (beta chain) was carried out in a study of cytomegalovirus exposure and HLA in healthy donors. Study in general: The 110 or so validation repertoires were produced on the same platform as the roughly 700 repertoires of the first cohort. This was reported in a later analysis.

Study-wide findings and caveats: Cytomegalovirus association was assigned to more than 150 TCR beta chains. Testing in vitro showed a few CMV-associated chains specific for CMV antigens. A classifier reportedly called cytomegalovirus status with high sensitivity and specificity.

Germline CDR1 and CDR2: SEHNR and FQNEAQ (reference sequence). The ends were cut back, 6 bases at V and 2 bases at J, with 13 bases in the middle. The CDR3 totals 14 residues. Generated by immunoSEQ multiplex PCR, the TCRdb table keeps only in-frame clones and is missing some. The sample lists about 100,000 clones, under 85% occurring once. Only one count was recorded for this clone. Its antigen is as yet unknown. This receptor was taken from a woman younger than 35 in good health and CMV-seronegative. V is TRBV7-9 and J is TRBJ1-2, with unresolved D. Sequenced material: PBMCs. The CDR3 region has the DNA TGTGCCAGCAGTTATGAGGGCCTCAACTATGGCTACACCTTC. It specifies CASSYEGLNYGYTF.